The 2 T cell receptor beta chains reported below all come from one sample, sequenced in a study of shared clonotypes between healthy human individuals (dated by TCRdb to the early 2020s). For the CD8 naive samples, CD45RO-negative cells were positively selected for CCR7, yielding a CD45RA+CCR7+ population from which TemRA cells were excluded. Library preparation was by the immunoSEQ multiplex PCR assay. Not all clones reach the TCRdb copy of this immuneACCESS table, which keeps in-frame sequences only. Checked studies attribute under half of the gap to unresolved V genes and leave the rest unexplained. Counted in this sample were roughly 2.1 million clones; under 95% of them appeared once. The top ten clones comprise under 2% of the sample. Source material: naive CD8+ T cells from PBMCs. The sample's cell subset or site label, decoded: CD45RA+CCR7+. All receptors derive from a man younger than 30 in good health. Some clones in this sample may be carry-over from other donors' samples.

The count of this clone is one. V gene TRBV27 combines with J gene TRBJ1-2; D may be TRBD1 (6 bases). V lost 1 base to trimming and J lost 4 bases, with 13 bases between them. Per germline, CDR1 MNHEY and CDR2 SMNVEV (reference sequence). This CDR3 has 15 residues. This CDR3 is CASSLFAGTTYGYTF. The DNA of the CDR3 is TGTGCCAGCAGTTTATTTGCCGGGACAACCTATGGCTACACCTTC.

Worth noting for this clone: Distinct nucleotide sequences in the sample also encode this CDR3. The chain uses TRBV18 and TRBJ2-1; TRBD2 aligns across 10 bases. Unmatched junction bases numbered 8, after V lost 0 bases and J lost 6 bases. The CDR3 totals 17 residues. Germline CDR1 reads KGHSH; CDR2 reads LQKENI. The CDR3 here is CASSPPRLAGVANEQFF. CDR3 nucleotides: TGTGCCAGCTCACCACCAAGGCTAGCGGGAGTTGCCAATGAGCAGTTCTTC. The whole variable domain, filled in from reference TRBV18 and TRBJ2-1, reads NAGVMQNPRHLVRRRGQEARLRCSPMKGHSHVYWYRQLPEEGLKFMVYLQKENIIDESGMPKERFSAEFPKEGPSILRIQQVVRGDSAAYFCASSPPRLAGVANEQFFGPGTRLTVL.